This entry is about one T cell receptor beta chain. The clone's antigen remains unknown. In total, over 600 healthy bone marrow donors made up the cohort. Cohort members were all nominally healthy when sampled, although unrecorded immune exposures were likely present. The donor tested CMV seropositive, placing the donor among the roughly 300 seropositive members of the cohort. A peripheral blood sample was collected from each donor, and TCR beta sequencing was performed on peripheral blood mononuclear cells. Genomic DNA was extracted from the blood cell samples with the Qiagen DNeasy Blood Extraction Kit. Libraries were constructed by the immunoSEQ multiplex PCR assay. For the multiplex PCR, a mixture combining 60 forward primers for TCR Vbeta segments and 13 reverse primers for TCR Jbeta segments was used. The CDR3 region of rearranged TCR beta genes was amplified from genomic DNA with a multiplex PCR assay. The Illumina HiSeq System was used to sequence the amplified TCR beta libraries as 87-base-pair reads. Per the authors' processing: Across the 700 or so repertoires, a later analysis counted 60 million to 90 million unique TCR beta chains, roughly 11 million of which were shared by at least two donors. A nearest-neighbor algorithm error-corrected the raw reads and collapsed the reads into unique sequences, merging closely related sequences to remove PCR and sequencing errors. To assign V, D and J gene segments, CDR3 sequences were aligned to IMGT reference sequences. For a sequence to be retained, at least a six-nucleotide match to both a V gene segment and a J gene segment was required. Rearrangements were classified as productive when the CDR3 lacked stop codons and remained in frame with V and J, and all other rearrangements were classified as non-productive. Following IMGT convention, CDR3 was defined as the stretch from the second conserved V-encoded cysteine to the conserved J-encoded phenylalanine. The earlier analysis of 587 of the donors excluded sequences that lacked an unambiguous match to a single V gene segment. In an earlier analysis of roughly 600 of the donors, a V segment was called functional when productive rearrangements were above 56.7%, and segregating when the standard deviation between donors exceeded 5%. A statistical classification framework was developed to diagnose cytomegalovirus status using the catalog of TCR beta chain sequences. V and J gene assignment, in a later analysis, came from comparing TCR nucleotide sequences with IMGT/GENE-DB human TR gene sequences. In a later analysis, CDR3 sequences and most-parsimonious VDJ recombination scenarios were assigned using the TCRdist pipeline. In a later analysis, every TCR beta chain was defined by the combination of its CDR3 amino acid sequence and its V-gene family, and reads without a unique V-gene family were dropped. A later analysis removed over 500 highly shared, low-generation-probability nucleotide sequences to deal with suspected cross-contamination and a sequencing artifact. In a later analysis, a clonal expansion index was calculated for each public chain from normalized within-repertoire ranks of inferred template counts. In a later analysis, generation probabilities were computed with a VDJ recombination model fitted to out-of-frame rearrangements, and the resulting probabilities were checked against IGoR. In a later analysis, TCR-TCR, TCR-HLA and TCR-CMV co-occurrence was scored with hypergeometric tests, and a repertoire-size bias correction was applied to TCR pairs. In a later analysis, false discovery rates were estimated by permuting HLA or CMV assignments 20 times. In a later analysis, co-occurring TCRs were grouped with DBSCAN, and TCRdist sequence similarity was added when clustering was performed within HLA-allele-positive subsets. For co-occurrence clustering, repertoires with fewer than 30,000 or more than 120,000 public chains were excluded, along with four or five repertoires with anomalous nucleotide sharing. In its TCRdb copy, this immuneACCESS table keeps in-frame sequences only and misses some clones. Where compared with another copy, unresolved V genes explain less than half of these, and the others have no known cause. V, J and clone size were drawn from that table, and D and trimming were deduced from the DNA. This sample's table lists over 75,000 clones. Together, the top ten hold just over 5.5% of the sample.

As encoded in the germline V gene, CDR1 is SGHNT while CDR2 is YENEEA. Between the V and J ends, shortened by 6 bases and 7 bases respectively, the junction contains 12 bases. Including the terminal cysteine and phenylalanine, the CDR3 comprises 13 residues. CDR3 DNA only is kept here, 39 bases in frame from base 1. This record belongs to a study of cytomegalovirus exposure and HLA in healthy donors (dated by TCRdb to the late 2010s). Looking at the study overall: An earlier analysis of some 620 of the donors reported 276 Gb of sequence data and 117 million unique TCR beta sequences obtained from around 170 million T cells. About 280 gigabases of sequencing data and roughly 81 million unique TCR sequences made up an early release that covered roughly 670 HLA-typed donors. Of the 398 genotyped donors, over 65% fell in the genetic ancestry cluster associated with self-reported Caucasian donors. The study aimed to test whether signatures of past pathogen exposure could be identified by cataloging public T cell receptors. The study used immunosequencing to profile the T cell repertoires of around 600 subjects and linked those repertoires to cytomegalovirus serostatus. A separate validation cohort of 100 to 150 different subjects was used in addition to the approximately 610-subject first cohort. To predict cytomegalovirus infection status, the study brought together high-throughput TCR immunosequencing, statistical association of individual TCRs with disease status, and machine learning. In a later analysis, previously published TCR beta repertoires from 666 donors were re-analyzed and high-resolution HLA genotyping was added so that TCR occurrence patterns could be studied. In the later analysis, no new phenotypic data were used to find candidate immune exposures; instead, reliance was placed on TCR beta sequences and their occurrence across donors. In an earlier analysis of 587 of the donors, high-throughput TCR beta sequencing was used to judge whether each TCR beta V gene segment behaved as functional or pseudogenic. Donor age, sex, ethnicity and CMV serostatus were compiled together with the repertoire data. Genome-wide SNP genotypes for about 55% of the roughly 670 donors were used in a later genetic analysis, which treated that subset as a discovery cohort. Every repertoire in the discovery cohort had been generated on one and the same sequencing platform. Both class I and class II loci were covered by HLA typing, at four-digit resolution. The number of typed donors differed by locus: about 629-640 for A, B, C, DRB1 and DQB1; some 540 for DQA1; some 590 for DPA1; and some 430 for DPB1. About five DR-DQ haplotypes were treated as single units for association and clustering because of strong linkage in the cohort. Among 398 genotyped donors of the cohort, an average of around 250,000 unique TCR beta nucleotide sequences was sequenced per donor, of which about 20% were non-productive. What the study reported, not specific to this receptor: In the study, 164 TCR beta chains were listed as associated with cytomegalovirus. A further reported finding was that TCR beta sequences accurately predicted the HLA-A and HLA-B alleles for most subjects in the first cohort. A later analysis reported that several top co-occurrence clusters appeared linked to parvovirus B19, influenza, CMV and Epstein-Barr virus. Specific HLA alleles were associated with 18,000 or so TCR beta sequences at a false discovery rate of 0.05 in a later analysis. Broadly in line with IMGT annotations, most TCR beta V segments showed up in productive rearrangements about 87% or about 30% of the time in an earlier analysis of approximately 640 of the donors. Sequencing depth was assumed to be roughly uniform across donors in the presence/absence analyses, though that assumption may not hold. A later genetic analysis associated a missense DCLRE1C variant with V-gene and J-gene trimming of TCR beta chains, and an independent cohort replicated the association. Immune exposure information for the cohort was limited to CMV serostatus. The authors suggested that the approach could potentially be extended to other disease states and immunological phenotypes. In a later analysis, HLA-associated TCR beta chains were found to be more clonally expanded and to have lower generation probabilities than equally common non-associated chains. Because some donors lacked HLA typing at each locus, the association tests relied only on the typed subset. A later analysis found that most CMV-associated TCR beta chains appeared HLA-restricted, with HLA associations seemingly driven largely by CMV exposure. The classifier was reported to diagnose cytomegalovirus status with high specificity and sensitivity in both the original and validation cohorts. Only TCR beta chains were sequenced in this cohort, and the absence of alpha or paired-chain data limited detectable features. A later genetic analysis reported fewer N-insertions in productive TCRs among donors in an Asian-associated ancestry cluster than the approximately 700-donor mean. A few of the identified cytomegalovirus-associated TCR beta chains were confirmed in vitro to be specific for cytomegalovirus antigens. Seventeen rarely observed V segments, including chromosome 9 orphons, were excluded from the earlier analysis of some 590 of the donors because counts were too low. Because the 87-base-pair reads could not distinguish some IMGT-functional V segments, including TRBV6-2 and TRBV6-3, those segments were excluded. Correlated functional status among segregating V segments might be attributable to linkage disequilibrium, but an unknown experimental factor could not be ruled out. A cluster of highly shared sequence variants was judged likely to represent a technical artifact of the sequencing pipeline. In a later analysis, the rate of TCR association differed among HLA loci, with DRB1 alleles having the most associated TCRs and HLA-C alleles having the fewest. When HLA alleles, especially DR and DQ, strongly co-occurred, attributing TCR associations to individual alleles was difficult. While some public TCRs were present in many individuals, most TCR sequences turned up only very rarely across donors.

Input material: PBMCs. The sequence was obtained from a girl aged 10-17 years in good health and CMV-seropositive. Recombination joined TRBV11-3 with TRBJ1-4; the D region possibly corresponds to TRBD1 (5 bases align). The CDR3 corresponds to CASSRGSGEKLFF. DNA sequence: TGTGCCAGCAGTCGGGGGTCGGGTGAAAAACTGTTTTTT.